This T cell receptor beta chain is drawn from a study of T cell responses to AZD1222 COVID-19 vaccine listed by TCRdb under 2021. For context, the study as a whole: AZD1222 recipients given second doses at about 4 weeks or at about 12 weeks were pooled, since spike-specific TCR depth and breadth were not found to differ between the two schedules. TCR sequencing covered 230 or so trial participants: 207 given two doses of AZD1222 and 26 given two doses of MenACWY control vaccine. Trial participants were enrolled by age into subgroups of 18-55, 56-69 and 70-plus years, and around 140, 26 and 57 TCR-sequenced participants, respectively, were included in these subgroups. The investigation overall reported the following: Vaccine-associated CD4 TCRs spanned the whole spike protein, with dominant responses in regions 160-218 and 743-854. Epitopes outside the regions mutated in the B.1.351 and B.1.1.7 variants were reportedly recognized by nearly half of the unique spike-specific TCRs. The 56-69-year group was small, and its depth increase did not reach significance, likely because of low power. A significant rise in spike-specific TCR breadth and depth was observed after two AZD1222 doses relative to day 0 and relative to MenACWY recipients. Conclusions about previously exposed vaccinees are limited because only five to seven AZD1222 recipients were SARS-CoV-2 seropositive at baseline. Because no day 14 peak-response samples were available, the repertoires could be characterized only after the peak T cell response. Participants were mostly white British and included more females than males, and it was suggested by the authors that clonal diversity may have been underestimated.

This specimen's time point label, per the study, means: baseline before first vaccination. Vaccinee samples came from UK trials COV001 and COV002, including a single-blind randomized controlled phase 2/3 trial of AZD1222 (ChAdOx1 nCoV-19) in healthy adults. Trial participant PBMC samples were collected at day 0 and day 28 after the second dose for TCRbeta chain sequencing. From the cysteine through the phenylalanine, the CDR3 covers 16 amino acids. Just the 48-base CDR3 DNA is kept, in frame starting at base 1. Based on the germline V gene, the CDR1 and CDR2 sequences are KGHSH and LQKENI. The germline ends are 12 bases apart after V is trimmed by 3 bases and J by 1 base. On this clone: It lacks a known antigen. It has no much larger one-base neighbor in the sample; base qualities were not kept.

The CDR3 regions of human TCRbeta chains were subjected to immunosequencing. The paper's processing steps were these. Repertoire TCRs were matched against a reference library of SARS-CoV-2-specific TCRs generated with the MIRA antigen-specificity platform. Breadth was defined as the fraction of unique TCRs that were SARS-CoV-2-associated. Depth was defined as the fraction of total T cells that were SARS-CoV-2-associated. Using the MIRA data, each spike-specific TCR was mapped to the spike region that the TCR reacts to and placed in a CD4 or CD8 class. Log10-transformed breadth and depth values were compared by one-way ANOVA with Sidak's multiple comparisons tests. This immuneACCESS table, as held by TCRdb, lists in-frame sequences with V and J called but not all clones. Of the missing ones, under half trace to an unresolved V gene in checked studies; the others have no known cause. The V and J calls and clone size are taken from that table; D and trimming were inferred from the DNA. This sample is represented by 130,000 to 150,000 clones; more than 85% of them were singletons. The top ten clonotypes cover 1.5% to 2% of the sample.

Here the sequenced sample was peripheral blood, taken on day 0 of AZD1222 vaccination. The rearranged segments are TRBV18 and TRBJ2-2; no D segment can be confidently identified. The TCR originated in an adult in good health. The base sequence is TGTGCCAGCTCACCGTGGGCGTCCCGGAACACCGGGGAGCTGTTTTTT. The resulting protein is CASSPWASRNTGELFF. The CDR3, completed at both ends by the reference TRBV18 and TRBJ2-2 genes, gives the full variable domain NAGVMQNPRHLVRRRGQEARLRCSPMKGHSHVYWYRQLPEEGLKFMVYLQKENIIDESGMPKERFSAEFPKEGPSILRIQQVVRGDSAAYFCASSPWASRNTGELFFGEGSRLTVL.